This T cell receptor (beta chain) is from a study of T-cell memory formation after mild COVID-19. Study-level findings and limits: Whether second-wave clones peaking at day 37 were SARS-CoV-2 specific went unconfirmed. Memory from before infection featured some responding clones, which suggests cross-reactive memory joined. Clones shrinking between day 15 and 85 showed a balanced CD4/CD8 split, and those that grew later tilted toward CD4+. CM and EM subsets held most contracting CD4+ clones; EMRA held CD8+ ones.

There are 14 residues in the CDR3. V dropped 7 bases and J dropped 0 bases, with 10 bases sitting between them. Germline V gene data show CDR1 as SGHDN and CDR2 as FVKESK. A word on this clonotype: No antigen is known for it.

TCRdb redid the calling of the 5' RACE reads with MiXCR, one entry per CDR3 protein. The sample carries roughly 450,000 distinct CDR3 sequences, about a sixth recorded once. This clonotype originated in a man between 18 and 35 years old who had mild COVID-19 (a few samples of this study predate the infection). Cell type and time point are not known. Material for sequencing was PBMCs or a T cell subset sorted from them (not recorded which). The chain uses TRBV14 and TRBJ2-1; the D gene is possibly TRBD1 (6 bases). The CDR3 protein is CASNPGHSYNEQFF. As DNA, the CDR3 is TGTGCCAGCAACCCGGGACACTCCTACAATGAGCAGTTCTTC.